This is a list of T cell receptor beta chains from one sample in a study of cytomegalovirus exposure and HLA in healthy donors. Assay used: immunoSEQ multiplex PCR; TCRdb lists only in-frame clones, some missing. Altogether a few hundred thousand clones are present, about 83% being singletons, with the ten largest covering 2% to 2.5%. Sample: PBMCs. These receptors all come from a middle-aged woman in good health and CMV-seropositive. CDR3s leave out the opening cysteine and the closing phenylalanine or tryptophan. The D gene is left open where the match is weak.

J gene,V gene,D gene,CDR3 protein
TRBJ1-1,TRBV11-1,.,ASSPFWGDEAF
TRBJ2-7,TRBV19,.,ASSPGPRQY
TRBJ2-5,TRBV11-2,TRBD2,ASSLGVGASGMGETQY
TRBJ2-7,TRBV4-3,TRBD1,ASSRAPGQGLYEQY
TRBJ1-6,TRBV5-4,.,AWRGLNSPLH
TRBJ2-3,TRBV4-1,TRBD2,ASSLAGGPTDTQY
TRBJ2-2,TRBV10-3,.,AISPRTNTGELF
TRBJ2-5,TRBV7-8,TRBD1,ASRPFGQGYQETQY
TRBJ2-1,TRBV5-6,TRBD2,ASEASGRITYNEQF
TRBJ2-7,TRBV5-6,.,ASSLMTASYEQY
TRBJ2-7,TRBV19,TRBD1,ASSIKGQGSYEQY